The clone carrying this T cell receptor (beta chain) has a single count. Its target is unknown. The data originate from a study of CD8+ T cells in alopecia areata. Across the whole study: In an open-label trial, patients got 5 to 10 mg tofacitinib twice daily.

General observations from the study: A large proportion of expanded lesional clones were detected persisting in scalp and blood during tofacitinib. Affected lesional scalp, above all in alopecia totalis/universalis, was more clonal than normal scalp.

Extraction and reverse transcription of RNA yielded cDNA as the sequencing template. The repertoire was sequenced with immunoSEQ multiplex PCR; TCRdb's copy has only in-frame clones and lacks some. Altogether some 110,000 clones are present, roughly 50% being singletons, with the ten largest covering just under 30%. V was cut by 0 bases and J by 5 bases, with 13 bases left in between. This CDR3 has 15 amino acids. Germline V gene data show CDR1 as SEHNR and CDR2 as FQNEAQ (reference sequence). Noted treatment: oral pan-JAK inhibitor, 5-10 mg twice daily. Source: CD8+ T cells sorted from blood, taken at week 4, from a patient treated with tofacitinib. The chain has TRBV7-9 and TRBJ2-5, with D possibly being TRBD1 (6 bases). The sequence was collected from a human donor with alopecia areata. CDR3 DNA: TGTGCCAGCAGCTTAGCCCAGGGGATGGGGGAGACCCAGTACTTC. It codes for CASSLAQGMGETQYF.